This T cell receptor (beta chain) was observed in a study of T cell responses to AZD1222 COVID-19 vaccine. Note on this clone: Its target is not known.

Study conclusions and caveats: Nearly half of spike-specific TCRs reportedly go after variant regions that carry no mutations. Donors skewed white British and female; clonal diversity was possibly underestimated. Rises in breadth and depth of Spike-specific TCRs came after two AZD1222 doses.

TCRdb's copy holds only in-frame clones and misses some; the assay was immunoSEQ multiplex PCR. Found here are 50,000 to 75,000 clones, 76% of them singletons; the top ten hold more than 12%. This clonotype was obtained from an adult in good health. The sample consisted of peripheral blood, taken on day 0 of AZD1222 vaccination.

CDR3 DNA sequence: TGTGCCATCAGTGGGACAGGTGGCGAGCAGTACTTC. It yields the protein CAISGTGGEQYF. The chain carries TRBV10-3 and TRBJ2-7; 7 positions match TRBD1. The germline CDR1 and CDR2 sequences are ENHRY and SYGVKD. The length of the CDR3 is 12 residues. With 4 bases clipped from V and 6 bases from J, the junction kept 3 bases outside the gene matches.